This is a list of T cell receptor beta chains from one sample in a study of technical replicates of blood from four donors. The repertoire was sequenced with immunoSEQ multiplex PCR; TCRdb's copy has only in-frame clones and lacks some. The top ten clones hold 0.25% to 0.3% of a sample with 75,000 to 95,000 clones, roughly 94% of them seen once. The sample was T cells isolated from PBMCs. The receptors originated from a human donor in good health. Each CDR3 is given with its conserved first and last residue. A D gene is named only where the DNA matches it firmly. Where a row states a size, it is once, few, many or the class of an expanded clone; other rows omit it.

TRBD2,NA,TRBJ2-3,TRBV30,TGTGCCTGGACCCGCGGGGGGGTCACAGATACGCAGTATTTT,CAWTRGGVTDTQYF
NA,NA,TRBJ1-4,TRBV4-1,TGCGCCAGCAGCCAAGTTGACTCCCGTGAAAAACTGTTTTTT,CASSQVDSREKLFF
NA,NA,TRBJ1-4,TRBV10-2,TGCGCCAGCAGTGAGCCACCGGGGACTAATGAAAAACTGTTTTTT,CASSEPPGTNEKLFF
NA,NA,TRBJ2-7,TRBV13,TGTGCCAGCAGCCCGGCCCTGGCTAGCCGCAGGGAGCAGTACTTC,CASSPALASRREQYF
NA,NA,TRBJ2-1,TRBV5-1,TGCGCCAGCAGCTACCCTAGAGACTCGAGCTCCTACAATGAGCAGTTCTTC,CASSYPRDSSSYNEQFF
NA,NA,TRBJ1-1,TRBV27,TGTGCCAGCAGTTTATATGCCGACAGTACCCGTGAAGCTTTCTTT,CASSLYADSTREAFF
NA,NA,TRBJ2-5,TRBV5-5,TGTGCCAGCAGCCTTGGACAGTACCAAGAGACCCAGTACTTC,CASSLGQYQETQYF
TRBD1,NA,TRBJ2-1,TRBV5-1,TGCGCCAGCAGCGAATACAGGGGTGAGGCCTACAATGAGCAGTTCTTC,CASSEYRGEAYNEQFF
TRBD2,NA,TRBJ2-3,TRBV6-4,TGTGCCAGCAGTGACTCAACTAGCGGGGGGCCGGATACGCAGTATTTT,CASSDSTSGGPDTQYF
NA,NA,TRBJ1-4,TRBV27,TGTGCCAGCAGTCCGGCAACTAATGAAAAACTGTTTTTT,CASSPATNEKLFF
NA,NA,TRBJ2-7,TRBV5-1,TGCGCCAGCAGGACCGTGGCAGGGCTGAATTACGAGCAGTACTTC,CASRTVAGLNYEQYF
NA,once,TRBJ2-5,TRBV4-1,TGCGCCAGCAGACGGACTCCGGGACAATACCAAGAGACCCAGTACTTC,CASRRTPGQYQETQYF
TRBD2,NA,TRBJ2-3,TRBV18,TGTGCCAGCTCACCACGTCTAGCGGGCAGCCGTACAGATACGCAGTATTTT,CASSPRLAGSRTDTQYF
TRBD1,NA,TRBJ2-1,TRBV28,TGTGCCAGCAGCGTACCGGGACAGGGGGCGTATGAGCAGTTCTTC,CASSVPGQGAYEQFF
NA,NA,TRBJ1-2,TRBV7-2,TGTGCCAGCAGAGAAATACGGGGGACCTATGGCTACACCTTC,CASREIRGTYGYTF
NA,NA,TRBJ1-1,TRBV19,TGTGCCAGTGCGTACAGGGCGAACACTGAAGCTTTCTTT,CASAYRANTEAFF
NA,NA,TRBJ2-5,TRBV21-1,TGTGCCAGCAGCAAAGCCTTAACCTCGGACAGGGGCGAAGAGACCCAGTACTTC,CASSKALTSDRGEETQYF
TRBD2,NA,TRBJ2-4,TRBV4-1,TGCGCCAGCAGCCGGGGGGGGGAAAAAAACATTCAGTACTTC,CASSRGGEKNIQYF
NA,NA,TRBJ2-5,TRBV18,TGTGCCAGCTCACCGATTGCCAGGGCGGGGAAAGAGACCCAGTACTTC,CASSPIARAGKETQYF
NA,NA,TRBJ2-7,TRBV4-1,TGCGCCAGCAGCCATGGTCTGCGGGGACCGGTACCATACGAGCAGTACTTC,CASSHGLRGPVPYEQYF
NA,NA,TRBJ2-1,TRBV5-1,TGCGCCAGCAGCTTGGCGGGAGTCTCCTACAATGAGCAGTTCTTC,CASSLAGVSYNEQFF
TRBD1,NA,TRBJ2-7,TRBV27,TGTGCCAGCAGTACCTCCGGGACAGGGGTCTACGAGCAGTACTTC,CASSTSGTGVYEQYF
NA,NA,TRBJ2-4,TRBV5-1,TGCGCCAGCAGCTTGGAAGGGACAAAAAACATTCAGTACTTC,CASSLEGTKNIQYF
NA,NA,TRBJ2-3,TRBV21-1,TGTGCCAGCAGCGACCAGACAGGGTGCGGCACAGATACGCAGTATTTT,CASSDQTGCGTDTQYF
NA,NA,TRBJ1-1,TRBV6-1,TGTGCCAGCCCAATGAACACTGAAGCTTTCTTT,CASPMNTEAFF
NA,NA,TRBJ1-5,TRBV27,TGTGCCAGCAGTTTCATGTCAGAACTATTTAGCAATCAGCCCCAGCATTTT,CASSFMSELFSNQPQHF
NA,NA,TRBJ1-4,TRBV30,TGTGCCTGGGGAAGACAAGTGGGTTGGAAACTGTTTTTT,CAWGRQVGWKLFF
NA,NA,TRBJ1-5,TRBV7-8,TGTGCCAGCAGCTTAAGAACCGAGAATAGCAATCAGCCCCAGCATTTT,CASSLRTENSNQPQHF
NA,NA,TRBJ2-1,TRBV1,TGCACCAGCAGCCAAGAACCCCGAACGCTAGCATGCAATGAGCAGTTCTTC,CTSSQEPRTLACNEQFF
TRBD2,NA,TRBJ2-3,TRBV5-4,TGTGCCTGCCGGTTTGGAGGGAGGGCCCCAGATACGCAGTATTTT,CACRFGGRAPDTQYF
NA,NA,TRBJ2-3,TRBV27,TGTGCCAGCAGTTTAGGGACGGGAGCATTTAGGGATACGCAGTATTTT,CASSLGTGAFRDTQYF
NA,once,TRBJ1-5,TRBV6-5,TGTGCCAGCAGTCAACCGGGTCCCAAGCAGCCCCAGCATTTT,CASSQPGPKQPQHF
TRBD2,NA,TRBJ2-7,TRBV5-1,TGCGCCAGCAGCTTTGATAGCGGGAGGGACGAGCAGTACTTC,CASSFDSGRDEQYF
TRBD1,once,TRBJ1-1,TRBV10-3,TGTGCCATCAGTGAGTCGAGACAGGGAGAGGCTTTCTTT,CAISESRQGEAFF
NA,once,TRBJ2-2,TRBV15,TGTGCCACCAGTCTTGGACATGACACCGGGGAGCTGTTTTTT,CATSLGHDTGELFF
NA,NA,TRBJ2-1,TRBV7-6,TGTGCCAGCAGCTTGCGCCCAGCGGAAATTAACAATGAGCAGTTCTTC,CASSLRPAEINNEQFF
NA,NA,TRBJ1-3,TRBV9,TGTGCCAGCAGCGTAGCCAGGGCCTCCAACTCTGGAAACACCATATATTTT,CASSVARASNSGNTIYF
NA,NA,TRBJ1-2,TRBV29-1,TGCAGCGTTGATGCGGAGTATGGCTACACCTTC,CSVDAEYGYTF
TRBD1,NA,TRBJ1-3,TRBV5-1,TGCGCCAGCAGCTTGGCCGGGACAGGGAGTTACACCATATATTTT,CASSLAGTGSYTIYF
TRBD1,once,TRBJ2-7,TRBV27,TGTGCCAGCAGTTTATTCTACAGGGGGCTCTACGAGCAGTACTTC,CASSLFYRGLYEQYF
NA,few,TRBJ1-1,TRBV9,TGTGCCAGCAGCGGAGACAGAGGTGGTACTGAAGCTTTCTTT,CASSGDRGGTEAFF
NA,few,TRBJ1-1,TRBV30,TGTGCCTGGAGTGACTTATTGAACACTGAAGCTTTCTTT,CAWSDLLNTEAFF
NA,NA,TRBJ1-1,TRBV6-4,TGTGCCGGCTTTCAGGGGATGGGGGCTTTCTTT,CAGFQGMGAFF
TRBD2,NA,TRBJ2-1,TRBV7-9,TGTGCCAGCAGCGATCCGGGACTAGCGGACAATGAGCAGTTCTTC,CASSDPGLADNEQFF
NA,NA,TRBJ2-1,TRBV19,TGTGCCACGACACGGTCGAGCTCCTACAATGAGCAGTTCTTC,CATTRSSSYNEQFF
NA,NA,TRBJ1-1,TRBV27,TGTGCCAGCAGTTTAACAACAAAACCGGGATACACTGAAGCTTTCTTT,CASSLTTKPGYTEAFF
TRBD2,NA,TRBJ2-3,TRBV29-1,TGCAGCGTGGGACTAACGAGCACAGATACGCAGTATTTT,CSVGLTSTDTQYF
NA,NA,TRBJ1-3,TRBV5-4,TGTGCCAGCAGCTTGGCCGGGAGCTCTGGAAACACCATATATTTT,CASSLAGSSGNTIYF
NA,NA,TRBJ1-1,TRBV27,TGTGCCAGCAGGGCCCCGGGTAACACTGAAGCTTTCTTT,CASRAPGNTEAFF
TRBD1,NA,TRBJ2-1,TRBV5-4,TGTGCCAGCAGCGCCCCGGGACAGGGCCCTACTCACAATGAGCAGTTCTTC,CASSAPGQGPTHNEQFF
NA,NA,TRBJ2-2,TRBV19,TGTGCCAGTAGTGCGTTCTCAGGGGTAGGATTGACCGGGGAGCTGTTTTTT,CASSAFSGVGLTGELFF
NA,NA,TRBJ1-2,TRBV30,TGTGCCTGGAGTGTAAAAGGGGCACCCCGGGATGGCTACACCTTC,CAWSVKGAPRDGYTF